Listed below are T cell receptor beta chains from one sample, sequenced in a study of blood T cell repertoires in COVID-19. TCRdb's copy holds only in-frame clones and misses some; the assay was immunoSEQ multiplex PCR. The repertoire has 60,000 to 95,000 clones, roughly nine tenths of them found once; the top ten carry approximately 15%. Material: peripheral blood. The receptors come from a woman of 80 years or more with active or convalescent COVID-19. CDR3s include the opening cysteine and the closing phenylalanine or tryptophan. The D gene is left open where the match is weak. Some rows have no size entry. The others give once, few or many, or a class for an expanded clone.

len,d_gene,v_gene,j_gene,abundance,CDR3aa,CDR3nt
15,TRBD1,TRBV5-1,TRBJ1-5,-,CASSSGTGGNQPQHF,TGCGCCAGCAGCTCCGGGACAGGGGGCAATCAGCCCCAGCATTTT
15,-,TRBV7-9,TRBJ2-7,-,CASSFRGLEGYEQYF,TGTGCCAGCAGCTTTCGAGGGCTAGAAGGCTACGAGCAGTACTTC
16,TRBD2,TRBV6-1,TRBJ2-3,-,CASSEPQRGGADTQYF,TGTGCCAGCAGTGAACCCCAGCGCGGGGGGGCAGATACGCAGTATTTT
17,TRBD2,TRBV5-1,TRBJ2-6,-,CASSLAGASSGANVLTF,TGCGCCAGCAGCCTAGCGGGGGCCTCCTCTGGGGCCAACGTCCTGACTTTC
16,-,TRBV14,TRBJ1-5,-,CASSHRNRVLNQPQHF,TGTGCCAGCAGCCATAGAAACAGGGTCCTCAATCAGCCCCAGCATTTT
19,TRBD2,TRBV7-3,TRBJ2-2,-,CASSLSPGGGGANTGELFF,TGTGCCAGCAGCTTATCCCCGGGCGGCGGGGGGGCAAACACCGGGGAGCTGTTTTTT
12,-,TRBV24-1,TRBJ2-7,-,CATSDPPGEQYF,TGTGCCACCAGTGACCCGCCGGGTGAGCAGTACTTC
16,TRBD1,TRBV18,TRBJ1-2,-,CASSPPLQGASYGYTF,TGTGCCAGCTCACCACCCCTACAGGGGGCCAGCTATGGCTACACCTTC
15,TRBD2,TRBV4-2,TRBJ2-7,-,CASSPGGDSPGEQYF,TGTGCCAGCAGCCCGGGAGGGGACTCGCCGGGCGAGCAGTACTTC
15,TRBD2,TRBV7-2,TRBJ2-1,-,CASSLTAGSQNEQFF,TGTGCCAGCAGCTTGACAGCGGGGAGTCAAAATGAGCAGTTCTTC
11,-,TRBV20-1,TRBJ2-2,-,CSATGTGELFF,TGCAGTGCCACAGGGACCGGGGAGCTGTTTTTT
15,-,TRBV11-3,TRBJ2-7,-,CASSYTGWKVREQYF,TGTGCCAGCAGCTATACAGGGTGGAAGGTTCGGGAGCAGTACTTC
16,-,TRBV4-3,TRBJ2-2,-,CASSQVSGWNTGELFF,TGCGCCAGCAGCCAAGTAAGTGGCTGGAACACCGGGGAGCTGTTTTTT
16,TRBD1,TRBV9,TRBJ1-1,once,CASSVGDRGDNTEAFF,TGTGCCAGCAGCGTCGGGGACAGGGGAGATAACACTGAAGCTTTCTTT
16,TRBD2,TRBV18,TRBJ2-1,few,CASSLVGAGGYNEQFF,TGTGCCAGCTCACTCGTAGGCGCGGGGGGTTACAATGAGCAGTTCTTC
16,-,TRBV21-1,TRBJ1-1,-,CASSKPAFRVHTEAFF,TGTGCCAGCAGCAAGCCCGCATTCCGAGTTCACACTGAAGCTTTCTTT
17,-,TRBV4-1,TRBJ1-2,-,CASSPQAGGGGYYGYTF,TGCGCCAGCAGCCCCCAGGCCGGGGGTGGGGGATACTATGGCTACACCTTC
15,-,TRBV4-3,TRBJ2-3,-,CASSQDKAATDTQYF,TGCGCCAGCAGCCAAGATAAAGCTGCGACAGATACGCAGTATTTT
13,-,TRBV27,TRBJ1-6,few,CASSSREYSPLHF,TGTGCCAGCAGTTCCAGGGAATATTCACCCCTCCACTTT
15,TRBD2,TRBV28,TRBJ2-5,-,CASSFIAGGQETQYF,TGTGCCAGCAGTTTTATAGCGGGGGGGCAGGAGACCCAGTACTTC
13,-,TRBV18,TRBJ2-7,-,CASSPRSGPEQYF,TGTGCCAGCTCACCAAGGTCAGGGCCCGAGCAGTACTTC
14,-,TRBV11-2,TRBJ2-3,-,CASSPFLQKDTQYF,TGTGCCAGCAGCCCCTTCTTACAAAAAGATACGCAGTATTTT
13,-,TRBV5-1,TRBJ1-2,-,CASAGESAYGYTF,TGCGCCAGCGCCGGGGAGTCCGCCTATGGCTACACCTTC
16,-,TRBV7-6,TRBJ2-3,-,CASSLGSGGQTDTQYF,TGTGCCAGCAGCTTAGGATCCGGGGGGCAGACAGATACGCAGTATTTT
15,-,TRBV28,TRBJ2-5,-,CASSLSETVQETQYF,TGTGCCAGCAGTTTGTCGGAGACAGTCCAAGAGACCCAGTACTTC
15,-,TRBV3-1/TRBV3-2,TRBJ2-1,-,CASSQAGGLLGGQFF,TGTGCCAGCAGCCAAGCGGGCGGGCTTCTGGGGGGGCAGTTCTTC
13,TRBD1,TRBV24-1,TRBJ2-7,-,CATQDRGFNEQYF,TGTGCCACCCAGGACAGGGGGTTTAACGAGCAGTACTTC
15,TRBD1,TRBV7-9,TRBJ2-7,-,CASSPSGQGSYEQYF,TGTGCCAGCAGCCCTTCGGGACAGGGCTCCTACGAGCAGTACTTC
12,-,TRBV5-4,TRBJ1-1,-,CASSFGQSEAFF,TGTGCCAGCAGCTTTGGACAATCTGAAGCTTTCTTT
17,-,TRBV20-1,TRBJ1-3,few,CSASPNPARGSGNTIYF,TGCAGTGCTAGTCCCAATCCGGCCAGGGGCTCTGGAAACACCATATATTTT
15,TRBD1,TRBV9,TRBJ2-7,-,CASSEGTGVSYEQYF,TGTGCCAGCAGCGAGGGGACAGGGGTCTCCTACGAGCAGTACTTC
15,TRBD1,TRBV4-2,TRBJ1-4,-,CASSQQGAGNEKLFF,TGTGCCAGCAGTCAACAGGGGGCAGGTAATGAAAAACTGTTTTTT
17,TRBD2,TRBV4-2,TRBJ2-2,-,CASSQGLAGANTGELFF,TGTGCCAGCAGCCAAGGCCTAGCGGGGGCGAACACCGGGGAGCTGTTTTTT
13,TRBD1,TRBV12-3/TRBV12-4,TRBJ1-1,once,CASSLQGGTEAFF,TGTGCCAGCAGTCTACAGGGGGGCACTGAAGCTTTCTTT
16,TRBD1,TRBV19,TRBJ1-5,-,CASEITGGAVGKPQHF,TGTGCCAGCGAGATAACAGGGGGCGCGGTTGGTAAGCCCCAGCATTTT
18,-,TRBV7-8,TRBJ2-1,-,CASSPSRRAGAPGNEQFF,TGTGCCAGCAGCCCCTCCCGGCGGGCGGGGGCCCCTGGGAATGAGCAGTTCTTC
14,TRBD1,TRBV2,TRBJ2-2,-,CASKRQGTAGELFF,TGTGCCAGCAAGCGACAGGGAACGGCCGGGGAGCTGTTTTTT
17,TRBD1,TRBV2,TRBJ1-6,-,CASSAGTVRSYNSPLHF,TGTGCCAGCAGTGCGGGGACAGTTCGGTCCTATAATTCACCCCTCCACTTT
12,TRBD1,TRBV15,TRBJ1-6,-,CATSRQGDTLHF,TGTGCCACCAGCAGACAGGGGGACACCCTCCACTTT
16,-,TRBV5-1,TRBJ1-6,-,CASSLGGGARNSPLHF,TGCGCCAGCAGCTTGGGGGGGGGCGCCAGGAATTCACCCCTCCACTTT
15,TRBD2,TRBV18,TRBJ2-3,once,CASSQGRVSTDTQYF,TGTGCCAGCTCACAGGGGAGGGTTAGCACAGATACGCAGTATTTT
16,TRBD2,TRBV28,TRBJ2-1,-,CASSPWRGASYNEQFF,TGTGCCAGCAGCCCCTGGCGGGGGGCCTCCTACAATGAGCAGTTCTTC
15,-,TRBV7-9,TRBJ1-3,-,CASSQTGNSGNTIYF,TGTGCCAGCAGCCAAACAGGGAACTCTGGAAACACCATATATTTT
15,TRBD2,TRBV7-2,TRBJ2-1,-,CASSLVSSGANEQFF,TGTGCCAGCAGCTTAGTATCTAGCGGGGCCAATGAGCAGTTCTTC
15,TRBD1,TRBV4-3,TRBJ2-3,few,CASSREDRLTDTQYF,TGCGCCAGCAGCCGAGAGGACAGGTTAACAGATACGCAGTATTTT
15,TRBD1,TRBV19,TRBJ1-5,-,CASSIAAGGHQPQHF,TGTGCCAGTAGTATAGCGGCAGGGGGCCATCAGCCCCAGCATTTT
14,-,TRBV30,TRBJ1-4,once,CAWSPPELGEKLFF,TGTGCCTGGAGTCCCCCGGAACTCGGGGAAAAACTGTTTTTT
16,TRBD1,TRBV5-8,TRBJ2-7,-,CASSSLAGQGAYEQYF,TGTGCCAGCAGCTCCTTAGCCGGACAGGGTGCCTACGAGCAGTACTTC
15,-,TRBV21-1,TRBJ1-5,-,CASSRTGQQSVPQHF,TGTGCCAGCAGCAGAACGGGACAGCAGTCCGTGCCCCAGCATTTT
15,-,TRBV14,TRBJ1-3,-,CASSPGRSPGNTIYF,TGTGCCAGCAGCCCAGGAAGGTCCCCTGGAAACACCATATATTTT
14,-,TRBV27,TRBJ2-6,-,CASSHTAGANVLTF,TGTGCCAGCAGTCATACGGCTGGGGCCAACGTCCTGACTTTC
15,TRBD1,TRBV11-2,TRBJ1-1,-,CASSFTGAGKTEAFF,TGTGCCAGCAGCTTTACAGGGGCAGGGAAGACTGAAGCTTTCTTT
14,TRBD1,TRBV29-1,TRBJ2-7,-,CSVDPGTGRSEQYF,TGCAGCGTTGATCCCGGGACAGGGAGGAGCGAGCAGTACTTC